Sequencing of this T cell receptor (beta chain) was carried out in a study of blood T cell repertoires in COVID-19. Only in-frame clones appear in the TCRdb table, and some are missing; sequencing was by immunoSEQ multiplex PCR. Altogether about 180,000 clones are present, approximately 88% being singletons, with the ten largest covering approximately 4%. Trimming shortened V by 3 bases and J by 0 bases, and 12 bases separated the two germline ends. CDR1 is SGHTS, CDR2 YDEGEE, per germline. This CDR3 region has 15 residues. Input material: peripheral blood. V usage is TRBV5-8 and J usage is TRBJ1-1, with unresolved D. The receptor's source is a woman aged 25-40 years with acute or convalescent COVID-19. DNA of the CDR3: TGTGCCAGCAGCTCCGGGGTCTACATGAACACTGAAGCTTTCTTT. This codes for CASSSGVYMNTEAFF.